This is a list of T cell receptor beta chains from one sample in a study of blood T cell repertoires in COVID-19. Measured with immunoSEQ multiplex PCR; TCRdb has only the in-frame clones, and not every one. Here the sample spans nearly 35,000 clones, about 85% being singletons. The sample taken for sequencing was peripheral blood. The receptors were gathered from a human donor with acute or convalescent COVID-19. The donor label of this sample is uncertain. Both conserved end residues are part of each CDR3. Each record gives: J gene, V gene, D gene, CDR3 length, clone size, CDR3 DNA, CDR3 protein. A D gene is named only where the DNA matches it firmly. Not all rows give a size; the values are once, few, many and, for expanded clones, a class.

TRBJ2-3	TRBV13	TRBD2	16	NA	TGTGCCAGCAGCTTAGCACTAGCGGGGTTCACAGATACGCAGTATTTT	CASSLALAGFTDTQYF
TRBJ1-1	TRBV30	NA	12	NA	TGTGCCTGGAGTGTGGCCGGGGTCGACGCTTTCTTT	CAWSVAGVDAFF
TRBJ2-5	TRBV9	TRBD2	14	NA	TGTGCCAGCAGCGGGGGACTAGCGGAAGAGACCCAGTACTTC	CASSGGLAEETQYF
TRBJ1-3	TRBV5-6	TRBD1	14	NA	TGTGCCAGCAGCCCCGGGACAGCTGGAAACACCATATATTTT	CASSPGTAGNTIYF
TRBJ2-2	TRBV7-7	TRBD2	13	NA	TGTGCCACCTCGGGGGGGCCGGGCGGGGAGCTGTTTTTT	CATSGGPGGELFF
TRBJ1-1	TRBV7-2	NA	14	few	TGTGCCAGCAGCCGCGGACAGCTAAACACTGAAGCTTTCTTT	CASSRGQLNTEAFF
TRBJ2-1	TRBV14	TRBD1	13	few	TGTGCCAGCAGCCACCTTACAGGGGTTGAGCAGTTCTTC	CASSHLTGVEQFF
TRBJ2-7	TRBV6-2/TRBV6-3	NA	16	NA	TGTGCCAGCAGTTACTTTCCAGGGCCGACGGGCTACGAGCAGTACTTC	CASSYFPGPTGYEQYF
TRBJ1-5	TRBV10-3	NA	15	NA	TGTGCCATCAGTGAGGGAGGGAATAGCAATCAGCCCCAGCATTTT	CAISEGGNSNQPQHF
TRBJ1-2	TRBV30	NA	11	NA	TGTGCCTGGAGTAACCAGGGGGGCTACACCTTC	CAWSNQGGYTF
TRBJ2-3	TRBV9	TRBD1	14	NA	TGTGCCAGCAGCGAGGACAGGAGCACAGATACGCAGTATTTT	CASSEDRSTDTQYF
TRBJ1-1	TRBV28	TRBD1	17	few	TGTGCCAGCAGTCTCGGACAGGGGTCGTGGTTCGACACTGAAGCTTTCTTT	CASSLGQGSWFDTEAFF
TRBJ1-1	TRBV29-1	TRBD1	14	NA	TGCAGCGTTTTACGACAGGGCGAGTGGACTGAAGCTTTCTTT	CSVLRQGEWTEAFF
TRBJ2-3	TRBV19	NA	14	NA	TGTGCCAGTAGAGAGGACAGTAGCACAGATACGCAGTATTTT	CASREDSSTDTQYF
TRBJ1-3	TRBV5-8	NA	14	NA	TGTGCCAGCAGCGGCCCCCCAGGGGGAAACACCATATATTTT	CASSGPPGGNTIYF
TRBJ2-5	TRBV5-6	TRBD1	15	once	TGTGCCAGCAGCCAACGGGACAGGGGATCGGAGACCCAGTACTTC	CASSQRDRGSETQYF
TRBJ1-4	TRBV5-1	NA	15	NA	TGCGCCAGCAGCTCAACAGGGACAACTAATGAAAAACTGTTTTTT	CASSSTGTTNEKLFF
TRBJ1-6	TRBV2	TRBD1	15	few	TGTGCCAGCAGAGATTTCCGGGACAGGGGTTCACCCCTCCACTTT	CASRDFRDRGSPLHF
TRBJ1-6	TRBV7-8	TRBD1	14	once	TGTGCCAGCAGCTCCCGGGACAGTGGATCACCCCTCCACTTT	CASSSRDSGSPLHF
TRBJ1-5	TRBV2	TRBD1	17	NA	TGTGCCAGCAGAGGGACAGCGTTGACCTATAGCAATCAGCCCCAGCATTTT	CASRGTALTYSNQPQHF